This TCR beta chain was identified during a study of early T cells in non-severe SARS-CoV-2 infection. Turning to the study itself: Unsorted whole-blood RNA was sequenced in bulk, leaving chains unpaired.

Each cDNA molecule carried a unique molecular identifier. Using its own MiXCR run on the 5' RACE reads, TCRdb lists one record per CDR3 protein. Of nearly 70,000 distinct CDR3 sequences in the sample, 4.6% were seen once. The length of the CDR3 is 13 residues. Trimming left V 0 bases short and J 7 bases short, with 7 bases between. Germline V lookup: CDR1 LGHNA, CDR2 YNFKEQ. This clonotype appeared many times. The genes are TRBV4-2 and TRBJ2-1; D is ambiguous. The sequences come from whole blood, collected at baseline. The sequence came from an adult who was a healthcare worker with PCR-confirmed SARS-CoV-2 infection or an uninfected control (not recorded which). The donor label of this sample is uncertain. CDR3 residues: CASSQEWGNEQFF. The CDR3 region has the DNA TGTGCCAGCAGCCAAGAATGGGGTAATGAGCAGTTCTTC.